This is a list of T cell receptor beta chains from one sample in a study of blood T cell repertoires in COVID-19. Clones were read by immunoSEQ multiplex PCR, and TCRdb kept only the in-frame ones, dropping some. Among over 150,000 clones, around 83% were seen once, and the ten largest hold around a fifth. Source material: peripheral blood. The origin of the receptors is a woman in her 70s who had recovered from COVID-19. Both conserved end residues are part of each CDR3. D genes are given only for firm matches.

v_gene	d_gene	j_gene	CDR3aa
TRBV5-1	TRBD2	TRBJ2-7	CASSFGGGSYEQYF
TRBV7-2	TRBD1	TRBJ1-2	CASSSWDRGSYGYTF
TRBV19	TRBD1	TRBJ1-5	CASSLTGGGQPQHF
TRBV5-1	TRBD1	TRBJ1-6	CASSLGSGGISPLHF
TRBV20-1	TRBD1	TRBJ2-7	CSASSPGQGSYEQYF
TRBV9	.	TRBJ1-3	CATSKGRGGNTIYF
TRBV29-1	.	TRBJ1-2	CSVEDPPGSWGYTF
TRBV5-1	TRBD1	TRBJ1-6	CASSLAGGRGHSPLHF
TRBV7-9	.	TRBJ1-5	CASSPRGNQPQHF
TRBV3-1/TRBV3-2	.	TRBJ1-5	CASSQDGGVHNQPQHF
TRBV4-1	TRBD2	TRBJ2-1	CASSQDPRAGAYNEQFF
TRBV18	.	TRBJ1-1	CASSRENTEAFF
TRBV11-2	.	TRBJ2-1	CASSLGASAEQFF
TRBV10-3	TRBD2	TRBJ2-4	CAISEASGGALAKNIQYF
TRBV5-1	TRBD1	TRBJ2-3	CASSRTGGTDTQYF
TRBV10-2	.	TRBJ1-6	CASSEGGRRGSPLHF
TRBV29-1	.	TRBJ2-7	CSVVAGFHEQYF
TRBV14	.	TRBJ2-7	CASSQDLAGQTNTYEQYF
TRBV6-2/TRBV6-3	.	TRBJ2-7	CASSWGGARRYF
TRBV21-1	.	TRBJ2-1	CASSKGLHTYNEQFF
TRBV2	.	TRBJ1-1	CASSVMANTEAFF
TRBV2	.	TRBJ1-2	CASSEAAYGYTF
TRBV6-5	TRBD2	TRBJ2-2	CASSWSSGLDSGELFF
TRBV24-1	TRBD1	TRBJ2-3	CATSDPPGQGGTDTQYF
TRBV9	TRBD2	TRBJ2-3	CASSVAGDGTDTQYF
TRBV18	TRBD1	TRBJ1-4	CASSRQTRDSPVEKLFF
TRBV6-5	TRBD1	TRBJ1-4	CASTPGAGGREKLFF
TRBV2	.	TRBJ1-1	CASTRGGSNTEAFF
TRBV18	.	TRBJ1-1	CASSPQYRHSNTEAFF
TRBV5-1	TRBD1	TRBJ1-2	CASSPGQGGYGYTF
TRBV11-2	TRBD1	TRBJ2-3	CASSSRQGHTDTQYF
TRBV5-4	TRBD2	TRBJ2-2	CASRPGLAAGELFF
TRBV4-3	.	TRBJ2-6	CASSQDPRGANVLTF
TRBV28	.	TRBJ1-5	CASSPGRGGQPQHF
TRBV4-3	.	TRBJ2-2	CASSQGHQPRGELFF
TRBV3-1/TRBV3-2	.	TRBJ2-1	CASSQGKGAGVFF
TRBV27	TRBD2	TRBJ2-1	CASSLRREGSNEQFF
TRBV28	.	TRBJ1-2	CASSLGGNYGYTF
TRBV7-3	TRBD2	TRBJ2-3	CASSLRAPAGISTDTQYF
TRBV7-6	.	TRBJ2-1	CASSLGRDPGDEQFF
TRBV4-3	TRBD2	TRBJ2-1	CASSPSGGLAFDEQFF
TRBV7-6	.	TRBJ2-6	CASSLAAGALSGANVLTF
TRBV9	TRBD1	TRBJ2-7	CASSPRQGEGEQYF
TRBV7-3	TRBD2	TRBJ2-3	CASSQGLAYTDTQYF
TRBV19	.	TRBJ1-3	CASTRTSGNTIYF
TRBV19	.	TRBJ2-5	CASRSGQETQYF
TRBV12-3/TRBV12-4	.	TRBJ1-1	CASRWTRSREAFF
TRBV5-4	.	TRBJ2-1	CASSLPEYNEQFF
TRBV9	.	TRBJ2-1	CASSSHPSEAYNEQFF
TRBV20-1	.	TRBJ1-2	CSASMSGAGYTF
TRBV4-1	TRBD2	TRBJ2-5	CASSPGLAGGPSQETQYF
TRBV6-5	.	TRBJ2-5	CASPRGGRRAQYF
TRBV6-2/TRBV6-3	.	TRBJ1-1	CASSYGRLNTEAFF
TRBV30	.	TRBJ1-3	CAWSPGGSGNTIYF
TRBV28	.	TRBJ1-2	CAGRGVNYGYTF
TRBV4-2	.	TRBJ1-5	CASSQDQGPNQPQHF
TRBV6-5	TRBD1	TRBJ1-5	CASSQGGGNQPQHF
TRBV6-6	TRBD1	TRBJ1-2	CASRQGEYGYTF
TRBV24-1	TRBD1	TRBJ2-2	CATSDPHRTGVPGELFF